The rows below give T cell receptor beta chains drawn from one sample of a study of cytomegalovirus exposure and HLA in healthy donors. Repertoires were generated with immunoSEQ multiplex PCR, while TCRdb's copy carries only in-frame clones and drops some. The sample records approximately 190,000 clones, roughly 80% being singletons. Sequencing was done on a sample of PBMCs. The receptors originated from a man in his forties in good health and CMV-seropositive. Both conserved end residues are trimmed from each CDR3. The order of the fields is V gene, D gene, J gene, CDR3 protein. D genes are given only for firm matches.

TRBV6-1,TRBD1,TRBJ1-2,ASSAGTGGMLSYGYT
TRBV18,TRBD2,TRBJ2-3,ASSASSGLTDTQY
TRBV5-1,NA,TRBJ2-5,ASSLARRQETQY
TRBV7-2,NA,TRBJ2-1,ASSFLTTYNEQF
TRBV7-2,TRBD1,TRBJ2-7,ASSPDRASYEQY
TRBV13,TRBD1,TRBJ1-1,ASSFTGEDTEAF
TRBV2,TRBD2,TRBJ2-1,ASSGAPGGTRVNEQF
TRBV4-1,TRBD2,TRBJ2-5,ASSPPDLAGGQETQY
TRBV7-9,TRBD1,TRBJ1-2,ATDRGIDYGYT
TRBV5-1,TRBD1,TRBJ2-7,ASTTQPGQGFAAGY
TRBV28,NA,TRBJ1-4,ASSSGGVNEKLF
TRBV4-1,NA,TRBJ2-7,ASSQATGISYEQY
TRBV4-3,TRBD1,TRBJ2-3,ASSQSRGLGDTQY
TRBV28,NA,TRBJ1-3,ASRSRQAHSGNTIY
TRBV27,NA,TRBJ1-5,ASSSREYSNQPQH
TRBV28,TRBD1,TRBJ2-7,ASSLIGGHYEQY
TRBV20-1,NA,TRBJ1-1,SASRETKAF
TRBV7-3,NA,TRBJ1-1,ASSLRYNDEAF
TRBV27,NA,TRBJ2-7,ASSSLRGSSYEQY
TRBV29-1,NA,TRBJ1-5,SVAGVNQPQH
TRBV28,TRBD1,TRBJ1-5,ASRNRDRGRQPQH
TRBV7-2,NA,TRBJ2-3,ASDSGLTQY
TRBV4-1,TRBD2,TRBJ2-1,ASSPRGGAYNEQF
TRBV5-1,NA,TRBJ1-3,ASSLVETGNTIY
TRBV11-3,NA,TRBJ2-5,ASSPGQGGETQY
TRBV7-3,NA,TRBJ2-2,ASSLPSTGELF
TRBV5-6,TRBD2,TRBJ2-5,ASSLVTGGQETQY
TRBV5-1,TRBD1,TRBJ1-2,ASSFVGQGGYGYT
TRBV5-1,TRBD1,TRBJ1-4,ASSLANAGGREKLF
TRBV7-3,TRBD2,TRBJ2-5,ASSLIPLAGKQETQY
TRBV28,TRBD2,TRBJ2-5,ASSQTSGGETQY
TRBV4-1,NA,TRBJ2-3,ASSAPDSSSTDTQY
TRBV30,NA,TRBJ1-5,AWRPAGTLNQPQH
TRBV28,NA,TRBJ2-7,ATRDAYEQY
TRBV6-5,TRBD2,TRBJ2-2,ASTLGLAHTGELF
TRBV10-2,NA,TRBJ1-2,ASSGQNYGYT
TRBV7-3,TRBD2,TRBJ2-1,ASSLERGGLDEQF
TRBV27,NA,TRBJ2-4,ASKTSFAHIQY
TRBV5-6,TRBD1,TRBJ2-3,ASSLPGQGNTDTQY
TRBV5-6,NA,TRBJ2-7,ASSSADYPSYEQY
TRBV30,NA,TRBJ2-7,AWSGVSSSEQY
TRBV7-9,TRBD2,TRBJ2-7,ASRASGGSYEQY
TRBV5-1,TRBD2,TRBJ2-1,ASSLRTSGGANEQF
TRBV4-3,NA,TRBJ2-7,ASSQGLGGAGEQY
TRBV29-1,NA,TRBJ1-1,SVVAPRTEAF
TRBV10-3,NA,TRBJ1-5,AISDGNQPQH
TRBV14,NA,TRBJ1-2,ASSRPSGANDYGYT
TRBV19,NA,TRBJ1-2,ASNTGGYLSGYT
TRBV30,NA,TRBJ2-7,AWSRSSYEQY
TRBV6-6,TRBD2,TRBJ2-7,ASSTRPTGGEQY
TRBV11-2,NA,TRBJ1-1,ASSLETQGSEAF
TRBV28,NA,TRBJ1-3,ASSLFQISGNTIY
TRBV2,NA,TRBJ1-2,ASSEEMAGAGGYT
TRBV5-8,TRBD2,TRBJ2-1,ASRSGLAGGNEQF
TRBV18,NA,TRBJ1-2,ASSPPQGNYGYT
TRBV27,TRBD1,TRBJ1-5,ASRGQGSTYSNQPQH
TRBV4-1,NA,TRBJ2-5,ASSQMDSQETQY